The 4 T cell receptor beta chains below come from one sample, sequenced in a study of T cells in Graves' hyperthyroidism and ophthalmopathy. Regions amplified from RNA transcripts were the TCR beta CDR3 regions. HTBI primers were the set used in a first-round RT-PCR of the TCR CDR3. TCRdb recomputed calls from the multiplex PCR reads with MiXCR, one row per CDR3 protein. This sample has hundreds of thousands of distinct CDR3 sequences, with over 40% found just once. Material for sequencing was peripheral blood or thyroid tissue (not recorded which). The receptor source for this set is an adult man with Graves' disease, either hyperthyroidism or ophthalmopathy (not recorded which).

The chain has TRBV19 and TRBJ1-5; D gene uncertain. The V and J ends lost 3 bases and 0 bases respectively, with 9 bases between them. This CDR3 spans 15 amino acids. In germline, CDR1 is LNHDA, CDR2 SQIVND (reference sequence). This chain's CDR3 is CASSMDDTSNQPQHF. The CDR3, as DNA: TGTGCCAGTAGTATGGATGACACTAGCAATCAGCCCCAGCATTTT. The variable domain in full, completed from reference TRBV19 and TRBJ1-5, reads DGGITQSPKYLFRKEGQNVTLSCEQNLNHDAMYWYRQDPGQGLRLIYYSQIVNDFQKGDIAEGYSVSREKKESFPLTVTSAQKNPTAFYLCASSMDDTSNQPQHFGDGTRLSIL.

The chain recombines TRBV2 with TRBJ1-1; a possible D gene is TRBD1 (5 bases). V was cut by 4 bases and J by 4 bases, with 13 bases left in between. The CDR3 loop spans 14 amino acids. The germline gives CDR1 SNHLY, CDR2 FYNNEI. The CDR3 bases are TGTGCCAGCAGTGGGACACCCAGGGCCACTGAAGCTTTCTTT. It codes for CASSGTPRATEAFF.

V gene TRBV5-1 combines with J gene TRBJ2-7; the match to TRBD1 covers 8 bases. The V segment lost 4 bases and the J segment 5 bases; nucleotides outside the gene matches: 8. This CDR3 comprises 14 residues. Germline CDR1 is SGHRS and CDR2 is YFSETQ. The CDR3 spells CASSPEQGVDEQYF. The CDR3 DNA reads TGCGCCAGCAGCCCCGAACAGGGGGTGGACGAGCAGTACTTC.

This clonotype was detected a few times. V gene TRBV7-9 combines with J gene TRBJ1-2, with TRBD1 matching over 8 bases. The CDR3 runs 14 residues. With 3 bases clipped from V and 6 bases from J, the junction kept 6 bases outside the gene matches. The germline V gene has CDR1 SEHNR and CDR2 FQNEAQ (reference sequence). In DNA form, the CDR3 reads TGTGCCAGCAGCTTGCAGGGGGCGAATCATGGCTACACCTTC. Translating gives CASSLQGANHGYTF.